This TCR beta chain was observed in a study of STAT3 mutations in large granular lymphocyte leukemia. Overall study results and limits: In T-cell large granular lymphocyte leukemia, about half of patients showed multiple immunodominant subclonotypes.

Worth noting for this clone: Antigen: not known.

Assay used: immunoSEQ multiplex PCR; TCRdb lists only in-frame clones, some missing. Among 35,000 to 50,000 clones listed, about three quarters were seen once. The CDR3 covers 16 residues. J gave up 0 bases and V 1 base, and 1 base lay outside the gene matches. CDR1 and CDR2 from the germline V gene are SEHNR and FQNEAQ (reference sequence). The sequence was collected from a human donor with T large granular lymphocyte leukemia. Some clones in this sample may be carry-over from other donors' samples. The chain has TRBV7-9 and TRBJ2-3, with TRBD1 matching 10 bases. The sequenced material came from PBMCs. The CDR3 is CASSLGDRGSTDTQYF. The CDR3 DNA reads as TGTGCCAGCAGCTTAGGGGACAGGGGAAGCACAGATACGCAGTATTTT.